These T cell receptor beta chains were read from a single sample in a study of blood T cell repertoires in COVID-19. Clones were read by immunoSEQ multiplex PCR, and TCRdb kept only the in-frame ones, dropping some. This sample has about 13,000 clones, with around 76% found just once. The specimen was peripheral blood. These receptors all stem from an elderly woman with acute or convalescent COVID-19. CDR3s include the opening cysteine and the closing phenylalanine or tryptophan. The order of the fields is J gene, CDR3 length, D gene, clone size, V gene, CDR3 protein, CDR3 DNA. The D gene is left open where the match is weak. Part of the rows lack a size; the others show once, few, many or a class for expanded clones.

>TRBJ1-2|14|TRBD1|NA|TRBV6-5
CASSPSKQGNGYTF
TGTGCCAGCAGTCCCTCCAAACAGGGGAATGGCTACACCTTC
>TRBJ1-3|16|NA|once|TRBV21-1
CASSRYHRGSGNTIYF
TGTGCCAGCAGCCGCTACCACAGGGGCTCTGGAAACACCATATATTTT
>TRBJ1-2|13|TRBD1|NA|TRBV6-5
CASSWDRGQGYTF
TGTGCCAGCAGTTGGGACAGGGGGCAAGGCTACACCTTC
>TRBJ1-5|15|TRBD1|NA|TRBV27
CASSARGRWDQPQHF
TGTGCCAGCAGTGCCAGGGGGCGATGGGATCAGCCCCAGCATTTT
>TRBJ2-2|15|TRBD1|few|TRBV7-3
CASRPGTGPTGELFF
TGTGCCAGCCGTCCCGGGACAGGACCCACCGGGGAGCTGTTTTTT
>TRBJ2-7|15|TRBD2|few|TRBV7-2
CASSSMGLAGYEQYF
TGTGCCAGCAGCTCTATGGGTCTAGCGGGGTACGAGCAGTACTTC
>TRBJ1-5|15|TRBD1|NA|TRBV7-2
CASSAGQGRGQPQHF
TGTGCCAGCAGCGCGGGACAGGGGAGAGGACAGCCCCAGCATTTT
>TRBJ1-1|13|NA|NA|TRBV30
CAWKRGLNTEAFF
TGTGCCTGGAAGAGGGGACTCAACACTGAAGCTTTCTTT
>TRBJ2-7|13|TRBD1|NA|TRBV2
CASSFDRGLEQYF
TGTGCCAGCAGTTTTGACAGGGGGCTTGAGCAGTACTTC
>TRBJ1-5|15|TRBD1|NA|TRBV18
CASSPPGTGVQPQHF
TGTGCCAGCTCACCACCTGGGACAGGGGTTCAGCCCCAGCATTTT
>TRBJ1-6|15|NA|NA|TRBV4-1
CASSPHRSYNSPLHF
TGCGCCAGCAGCCCACACAGGTCCTATAATTCACCCCTCCACTTT
>TRBJ1-6|16|NA|NA|TRBV7-9
CASSPPGLPGDSPLHF
TGTGCCAGCAGCCCCCCCGGACTACCTGGGGATTCACCCCTCCACTTT
>TRBJ1-2|14|TRBD1|NA|TRBV6-5
CASSYGDRDYGYTF
TGTGCCAGCAGTTACGGGGACAGGGACTATGGCTACACCTTC
>TRBJ2-2|18|NA|NA|TRBV3-1/TRBV3-2
CASSQVLPRTPNTGELFF
TGTGCCAGCAGCCAAGTTCTTCCTAGGACACCGAACACCGGGGAGCTGTTTTTT
>TRBJ2-6|21|NA|NA|TRBV27
CASSLMRSPDGLYSGANVLTF
TGTGCCAGCAGTTTAATGAGGAGCCCGGACGGACTTTACTCTGGGGCCAACGTCCTGACTTTC
>TRBJ2-2|15|TRBD1|NA|TRBV9
CASRGQGTNTGELFF
TGTGCCAGCAGAGGACAGGGGACGAACACCGGGGAGCTGTTTTTT
>TRBJ2-1|13|NA|NA|TRBV7-8
CASSRQVYNEQFF
TGTGCCAGCAGCAGACAGGTTTACAATGAGCAGTTCTTC
>TRBJ2-1|15|TRBD2|NA|TRBV28
CASSLASGGYNEQFF
TGTGCCAGCAGTTTAGCTAGCGGGGGGTACAATGAGCAGTTCTTC
>TRBJ1-1|19|TRBD1|NA|TRBV29-1
CSVNPPRPGTGFMNTEAFF
TGCAGCGTTAACCCCCCCCGACCCGGGACAGGGTTCATGAACACTGAAGCTTTCTTT
>TRBJ1-2|12|NA|NA|TRBV3-1/TRBV3-2
CASSQAEYGYTF
TGTGCCAGCAGCCAAGCCGAGTATGGCTACACCTTC
>TRBJ1-4|14|TRBD1|few|TRBV6-1
CASSEAQGPSKLFF
TGTGCCAGCAGTGAAGCACAGGGGCCGTCGAAACTGTTTTTT